Ten or more counts support the clone carrying this TCR beta chain. Its specificity is unknown. This CDR3 spans 14 amino acids. V lost 4 bases to trimming and J lost 8 bases; unmatched junction nucleotides: 11. Germline V gene sequence: CDR1 DFQATT, CDR2 SNEGSKA (reference sequence). TCRdb re-called the 5' RACE reads through MiXCR, storing one row per CDR3 protein. The sample lists nearly 650,000 distinct CDR3 sequences, just over 7% occurring once. The data were taken from a study of identical twins. Notes on the study in general: Instead of following the same donors, the conclusions were based on cross-sectional statistical analysis. Shared out-of-frame alpha sequences (those common to twins) showed excess low generation probability. Models, which agreed with sharing between unrelated individuals, nonetheless underestimated the out-of-frame TCR alpha sharing seen in monozygotic twins. The more abundant beta clonotypes in cord blood had fewer insertions, and memory repertoires did not show this.

The same specimen was also included in a second study, on yellow fever vaccine responses in identical twins.

The sequence derives from a woman aged 18 to 35 in good health. Sequences were obtained from PBMCs. The chain recombines TRBV20-1 with TRBJ1-2; 9 bases line up with TRBD1. CDR3: CSAKVPGTGSGYTF. The CDR3 nucleotides are TGCAGTGCTAAGGTTCCTGGGACAGGGAGCGGCTACACCTTC.